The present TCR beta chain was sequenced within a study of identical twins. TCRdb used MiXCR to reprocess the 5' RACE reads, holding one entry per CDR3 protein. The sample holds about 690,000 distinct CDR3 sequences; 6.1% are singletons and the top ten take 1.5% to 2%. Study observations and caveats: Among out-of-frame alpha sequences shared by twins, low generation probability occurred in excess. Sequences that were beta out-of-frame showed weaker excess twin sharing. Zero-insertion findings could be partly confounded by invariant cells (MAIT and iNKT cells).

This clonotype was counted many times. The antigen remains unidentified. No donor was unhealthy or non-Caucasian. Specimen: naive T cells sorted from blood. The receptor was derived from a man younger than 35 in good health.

The CDR3 sequence is CASSLFNPSTDTQYF. Written as DNA, the CDR3 is TGCGCCAGCAGCTTGTTCAACCCTAGCACAGATACGCAGTATTTT. The chain couples TRBV5-1 to TRBJ2-3; D gene unclear. Trimming left V 1 base short and J 0 bases short, with 9 bases between. The CDR3 length is 15 residues. The V gene's germline CDR1 is SGHRS and CDR2 YFSETQ.